This entry describes one T cell receptor beta chain. This sample stems from a study of Ad26.COV2.S vaccination and SARS-CoV-2 variants. The length of the CDR3 is 15 residues. Germline V gene sequence: CDR1 SGHVS, CDR2 FNYEAQ. V shed 2 bases, J shed 4 bases, and the junction held 3 bases outside the gene matches. Treatment of the sample: about 20 received Ad26.COV2.S at low or high dose, single or two shots; roughly 5 received placebo; per-sample allocation not given. Following the first vaccine or placebo injection, samples were taken on day 63. The method was immunoSEQ multiplex PCR; TCRdb's version includes in-frame clones alone and lacks a portion of them. The sample holds around 300,000 clones; 75% to 90% are singletons and the top ten take approximately 5%.

V and J are TRBV7-6 and TRBJ2-2; 8 positions agree with TRBD1. The source material was peripheral blood, sampled in a trial of Ad26.COV2.S vaccine versus placebo. The clonotype originates from a person between 18 and 60 years old who received the Ad26.COV2.S COVID-19 vaccine or a placebo. The CDR3, as DNA: TGTGCCAGCAGCTTAAGAACAGGGGGCACCGGGGAGCTGTTTTTT. It is translated as CASSLRTGGTGELFF.